These 29 T cell receptor beta chains came from one sample sequenced in a study of liver allograft versus peripheral blood T cells. Study details: Hepatic allograft T cell receptor repertoires were evaluated relative to those present in recipients' peripheral blood.

TCRdb re-called the reads with MiXCR, one entry per CDR3 protein. The sample contains approximately 15,000 distinct CDR3 sequences, 20% of which appear only once. The receptors stem from a human patient who had a liver transplant. Part of the T cells may come from the graft donor.

There are many counts of this clonotype. The V gene is TRBV7-2, the J gene TRBJ1-2; unclear D gene. Trimming cost V 2 bases and J 4 bases, with 11 bases left between them. The CDR3 sequence is 14 residues long. Per germline, CDR1 SGHTA and CDR2 FQGNSA. This CDR3 reads CASSLNNLLYGYTF. The CDR3 DNA is TGTGCCAGCAGCTTAAATAACCTCCTCTATGGCTACACCTTC.

This clonotype occurred many times. V usage is TRBV18 and J usage is TRBJ2-1; 7 positions match TRBD1. CDR1 KGHSH and CDR2 LQKENI come from the germline V gene. After removal of 6 bases from V and 5 bases from J, the junction contained 7 bases not matched to a gene. This CDR3 has 14 residues. This CDR3 is CASSPRDRDNEQFF. The CDR3 DNA reads as TGTGCCAGCTCCCCTAGGGACAGAGACAATGAGCAGTTCTTC. Combining the CDR3 with reference TRBV18 and TRBJ2-1 gives the whole variable domain NAGVMQNPRHLVRRRGQEARLRCSPMKGHSHVYWYRQLPEEGLKFMVYLQKENIIDESGMPKERFSAEFPKEGPSILRIQQVVRGDSAAYFCASSPRDRDNEQFFGPGTRLTVL.

This clonotype came up many times. The chain links TRBV5-6 to TRBJ1-2; D might be TRBD1 (5 bases). Trimming removed 5 bases at V and 5 bases at J, with 13 bases between. Looked up from germline, CDR1 is SGHDT and CDR2 is YYEEEE. The CDR3 loop spans 13 amino acids. The CDR3 bases are TGTGCCAGCAGTCTCGGGACGCCTTATGGCTACACCTTC. It codes for CASSLGTPYGYTF.

This clonotype occurred many times. V is TRBV5-4 and J is TRBJ1-2, with D tentatively TRBD1 (5 bases). The CDR3 extends over 13 amino acids. CDR1 and CDR2 (germline): SGHNT, YYREEE (reference sequence). V was clipped by 2 bases and J by 2 bases, with 7 bases between them. The CDR3 here is CASSFGDNYGYTF. In DNA form, the CDR3 reads TGTGCCAGCAGCTTCGGGGACAACTATGGCTACACCTTC. Combining the CDR3 with reference TRBV5-4 and TRBJ1-2 gives the whole variable domain ETGVTQSPTHLIKTRGQQVTLRCSSQSGHNTVSWYQQALGQGPQFIFQYYREEENGRGNFPPRFSGLQFPNYSSELNVNALELDDSALYLCASSFGDNYGYTFGSGTRLTVV.

By frequency in the sample, this clonotype is medium-sized. The V call is TRBV6-5, the J call TRBJ1-3, with 9 bases matching TRBD1. Trimming took 6 bases from V and 4 from J; bases not matched to a gene: 1. This CDR3 comprises 13 residues. Germline CDR1 MNHEY, CDR2 SVGAGI. The CDR3 protein is CASSGTGGNTIYF. CDR3 DNA: TGTGCCAGCAGCGGGACAGGGGGAAACACCATATATTTT.

In this sample, this clonotype turned up a few times. The chain uses TRBV29-1 and TRBJ1-2; D gene ambiguous. The germline V gene encodes CDR1 SQVTM and CDR2 ANQGSEA. Trimming shortened V by 7 bases and J by 5 bases, and 11 bases separated the two germline ends. This CDR3 spans 11 amino acids. The CDR3 is CSAWTGYGYTF. The CDR3 DNA reads as TGCAGCGCCTGGACTGGGTATGGCTACACCTTC.

This clonotype was observed a handful of times. CDR3 loop: CASSSQGGRVGTDTQYF. The CDR3 DNA follows: TGTGCCAGTAGTAGTCAGGGAGGACGTGTGGGCACAGATACGCAGTATTTT. The V and J genes are TRBV19 and TRBJ2-3; tentatively, D is TRBD2 (6 bases). This CDR3 has 17 residues. Germline V gene sequence: CDR1 LNHDA, CDR2 SQIVND (reference sequence). V lost 4 bases and J 1 base, leaving 18 bases between the germline ends.

This clonotype is medium-sized in the sample. The chain recombines TRBV18 with TRBJ1-5; maybe TRBD1 (6 bases). Germline V gene lookup returns CDR1 KGHSH and CDR2 LQKENI. Trimming took off 4 bases at V and 7 bases at J, with 20 bases between the two ends. The CDR3 length is 16 residues. CDR3 loop: CASSLSQQGGGQPQHF. Here the CDR3 DNA reads TGTGCCAGCTCACTTTCGCAACAGGGCGGGGGGCAGCCCCAGCATTTT. Together with reference TRBV18 and TRBJ1-5, the CDR3 gives the full variable domain: NAGVMQNPRHLVRRRGQEARLRCSPMKGHSHVYWYRQLPEEGLKFMVYLQKENIIDESGMPKERFSAEFPKEGPSILRIQQVVRGDSAAYFCASSLSQQGGGQPQHFGDGTRLSIL.

This clonotype has a handful of counts. The chain has TRBV5-4 and TRBJ1-3, with TRBD1 identical over 8 bases. CDR1 and CDR2 (germline): SGHNT, YYREEE (reference sequence). V was pared by 7 bases and J by 8 bases, with 8 bases of the junction left unmatched. This CDR3 is built from 13 residues. The CDR3 is CASGGQDDYTIYF. CDR3 coding DNA: TGTGCCAGCGGGGGACAGGATGATTACACCATATATTTT.

This clonotype has ten or more counts. V usage is TRBV19 and J usage is TRBJ2-3, with TRBD1 identical over 7 bases. After removal of 5 bases from V and 1 base from J, the junction contained 6 bases not matched to a gene. Germline V gene lookup returns CDR1 LNHDA and CDR2 SQIVND (reference sequence). The CDR3 has 15 amino acids. This chain's CDR3 is CASSPGTGGTDTQYF. Written as DNA, the CDR3 is TGTGCCAGTAGTCCAGGAACAGGGGGCACAGATACGCAGTATTTT. Full variable domain (rest looked up from reference TRBV19 and TRBJ2-3): DGGITQSPKYLFRKEGQNVTLSCEQNLNHDAMYWYRQDPGQGLRLIYYSQIVNDFQKGDIAEGYSVSREKKESFPLTVTSAQKNPTAFYLCASSPGTGGTDTQYFGPGTRLTVL.

The sample holds a few counts of this clonotype. V and J are TRBV5-4 and TRBJ2-7; the match to TRBD1 covers 7 bases. CDR1 is SGHNT, CDR2 YYREEE, per germline (reference sequence). The trim removed 2 bases at V and 4 bases at J, leaving 21 bases unmatched. CDR3 length: 19 residues. CDR3 nucleotides: TGTGCCAGCAGCTTAGAGCAGGGCCTTCAGGCGACAGGGAATTACGAGCAGTACTTC. This gives the protein CASSLEQGLQATGNYEQYF.

The V and J genes are TRBV25-1 and TRBJ2-7, with 7 bases fitting TRBD2. This CDR3 has 15 amino acids. The germline gives CDR1 MGHDK, CDR2 SYGVNS. J was trimmed by 3 bases and V by 5 bases; bases with no gene match: 10. The CDR3, as DNA: TGTGCCAGCAGTCCGTCTGGGGAGGGACGCTACGAGCAGTACTTC. Protein product: CASSPSGEGRYEQYF.

The V call is TRBV5-6, the J call TRBJ1-3; tentative D call: TRBD1 (5 bases). The V end lost 7 bases, the J end lost 0 bases, and 8 bases lay between the germline ends. The CDR3 loop spans 13 amino acids. Germline CDR1 reads SGHDT; CDR2 reads YYEEEE. The CDR3 DNA reads as TGTGCCAGCGGGGGAGGCTCTGGAAACACCATATATTTT. This codes for CASGGGSGNTIYF.

By share of the sample, this clonotype is medium-sized. The rearrangement joins TRBV7-2 to TRBJ1-1; possible D gene TRBD1, 6 bases. The CDR3 spans 12 residues. The V gene lost 5 bases and the J gene lost 11 bases, with 15 bases spanning the gap. CDR1 and CDR2 from the germline V gene are SGHTA and FQGNSA. The CDR3 loop is CASSLYRAGAFF. The CDR3 DNA follows: TGTGCCAGCAGCCTTTACAGGGCGGGCGCTTTCTTT.

The chain employs TRBV5-4 and TRBJ2-4; possibly TRBD2 for D (6 bases). Per germline, CDR1 SGHNT and CDR2 YYREEE (reference sequence). Trimming pared 2 bases from V and 2 bases from J, leaving 11 bases between. This CDR3 is 15 amino acids long. The DNA of the CDR3 is TGTGCCAGCAGCTTCGCGGGGCTATCCAAAAACATTCAGTACTTC. Protein: CASSFAGLSKNIQYF.

This clonotype is deemed medium-sized. The chain links TRBV7-2 to TRBJ1-2; D not resolved. The CDR3 length is 14 residues. V lost 4 bases to trimming and J lost 4 bases, with 13 bases between them. CDR1 and CDR2 from the germline V gene are SGHTA and FQGNSA. The DNA for the CDR3 is TGTGCCAGCAGCTCACCCGGACGGATCTATGGCTACACCTTC. Translating it yields CASSSPGRIYGYTF.

By sample fraction, this clonotype is medium-sized. This chain links TRBV19 with TRBJ2-7, with no clear D. There are 18 residues in the CDR3. V was cut by 0 bases and J by 3 bases, with 21 bases left in between. Germline CDR1 reads LNHDA; CDR2 reads SQIVND (reference sequence). Here the CDR3 reads CASSIDGHSSTRYYEQYF. The CDR3, as DNA: TGTGCCAGTAGTATAGATGGGCACAGTTCCACCCGATACTACGAGCAGTACTTC.

This clonotype has more than one count but fewer than ten. This sequence joins TRBV14 and TRBJ1-1; D uncertain. The V and J ends lost 0 bases and 8 bases respectively, with 1 base between them. From germline, CDR1 is SGHDN and CDR2 FVKESK. The CDR3 contains 10 residues. CDR3 residues: CASSQEEAFF. CDR3 sequence (DNA): TGTGCCAGCAGCCAAGAGGAAGCTTTCTTT.

V is TRBV7-2 and J is TRBJ1-1, with unresolved D. V was pared by 0 bases and J by 10 bases, with 9 bases between. The germline gives CDR1 SGHTA, CDR2 FQGNSA. CDR3 size: 12 residues. This CDR3 is CASSLAVTGAFF. In DNA form, the CDR3 reads TGTGCCAGCAGCTTAGCCGTAACGGGAGCTTTCTTT.

By share of the sample, this clonotype is medium-sized. The chain carries TRBV18 and TRBJ1-1; tentatively, D is TRBD1 (6 bases). This CDR3 has 14 amino acids. V gave up 3 bases and J gave up 2 bases, with 10 bases separating them. Germline V gives CDR1 KGHSH, CDR2 LQKENI. The CDR3 sequence: CASSPGTPNTEAFF. The CDR3 DNA follows: TGTGCCAGCTCACCCGGGACACCTAACACTGAAGCTTTCTTT.

This clonotype appeared a few times. V and J are TRBV30 and TRBJ1-4; D unresolved. CDR1 is GTSNPN and CDR2 is SVGIG in the germline V gene (reference sequence). Trimming pared 0 bases from V and 8 bases from J, leaving 10 bases between. CDR3 length equals 13 residues. CDR3 DNA sequence: TGTGCCTGGAGTGTAAGGGTAAAGGAAAAACTGTTTTTT. Translated: CAWSVRVKEKLFF.

The chain uses TRBV28 and TRBJ1-2, with 9 bases lining up with TRBD1. In germline, CDR1 is MDHEN, CDR2 SYDVKM. J was trimmed by 0 bases and V by 4 bases; bases with no gene match: 0. The CDR3 runs 14 residues. The CDR3 bases are TGTGCCAGCAGTTACAGGGGGCCTAACTATGGCTACACCTTC. Amino acid sequence: CASSYRGPNYGYTF.

This clonotype was seen only a few times. This sequence joins TRBV20-1 and TRBJ1-2; perhaps TRBD1 as D (5 bases). This CDR3 has 14 residues. Looked up from germline, CDR1 is DFQATT and CDR2 is SNEGSKA (reference sequence). Trimming removed 4 bases from V and 3 bases from J, with 15 bases in between. The CDR3 reads CSATAGGWDYGYTF. For the CDR3, the DNA is TGCAGTGCTACGGCGGGGGGTTGGGACTATGGCTACACCTTC.

The chain links TRBV6-5 to TRBJ2-7, with D possibly matching TRBD1 (6 bases). The CDR3 consists of 14 residues. The V end lost 6 bases, the J end lost 0 bases, and 12 bases lay between the germline ends. Germline CDR1 and CDR2: MNHEY and SVGAGI. The CDR3 nucleotides read TGTGCCAGCAGGACAGACAGGAGCTCCTACGAGCAGTACTTC. Translating gives CASRTDRSSYEQYF.

Comment on this clonotype: A much more abundant neighbour one base away suggests this may be a read error. The chain is built from TRBV5-6 and TRBJ1-2, with 9 positions matching TRBD1. There are 15 residues in the CDR3. Germline loops: CDR1 SGHDT, CDR2 YYEEEE. V was clipped by 8 bases and J by 0 bases; unmatched bases: 8. The CDR3 reads CASNTGGVANYGYTF. CDR3 in DNA: TGTGCCAGTAACACAGGGGGCGTAGCTAACTATGGCTACACCTTC.

This clonotype was recorded at least ten times. This chain connects TRBV13 to TRBJ1-1; maybe TRBD1 (6 bases). V lost 6 bases and J lost 7, with 12 bases in between. Germline CDR1 PRHDT, CDR2 FYEKMQ (reference sequence). The length of the CDR3 is 12 residues. CDR3 protein: CASRPQGREAFF. The CDR3 DNA follows: TGTGCCAGCAGGCCTCAGGGGCGTGAAGCTTTCTTT.

This clonotype was detected only a few times. The rearrangement links TRBV28 to TRBJ1-2, with D unresolved. From germline, CDR1 is MDHEN and CDR2 SYDVKM. Deletions cut 6 bases from V and 2 bases from J, with 7 bases between. This CDR3 is built from 12 residues. CDR3 residues: CASSRMNYGYTF. The CDR3 DNA reads TGTGCCAGCAGCCGGATGAACTATGGCTACACCTTC.

This clonotype qualifies as medium-sized. V gene TRBV27 combines with J gene TRBJ1-4, with 7 bases aligning to TRBD1. Germline loops: CDR1 MNHEY, CDR2 SMNVEV (reference sequence). With V trimmed by 4 bases and J by 8 bases, 7 bases remained unmatched. This CDR3 region has 14 residues. The CDR3 loop is CASSSPTGWEKLFF. CDR3 DNA: TGTGCCAGCAGTTCCCCGACAGGGTGGGAAAAACTGTTTTTT.

A note on this clonotype: A clone one base away is much larger, so this may be a read error. This chain links TRBV5-4 with TRBJ1-1; D is possibly TRBD1 (6 bases). Trimming removed 4 bases from V and 4 bases from J, with 20 bases in between. This CDR3 contains 16 residues. Germline V CDR1 and CDR2: SGHNT, YYREEE (reference sequence). The CDR3 region is CASSAGGGGGSTEAFF. The CDR3 DNA is TGTGCCAGCAGCGCAGGTGGGGGCGGAGGGAGCACTGAAGCTTTCTTT.